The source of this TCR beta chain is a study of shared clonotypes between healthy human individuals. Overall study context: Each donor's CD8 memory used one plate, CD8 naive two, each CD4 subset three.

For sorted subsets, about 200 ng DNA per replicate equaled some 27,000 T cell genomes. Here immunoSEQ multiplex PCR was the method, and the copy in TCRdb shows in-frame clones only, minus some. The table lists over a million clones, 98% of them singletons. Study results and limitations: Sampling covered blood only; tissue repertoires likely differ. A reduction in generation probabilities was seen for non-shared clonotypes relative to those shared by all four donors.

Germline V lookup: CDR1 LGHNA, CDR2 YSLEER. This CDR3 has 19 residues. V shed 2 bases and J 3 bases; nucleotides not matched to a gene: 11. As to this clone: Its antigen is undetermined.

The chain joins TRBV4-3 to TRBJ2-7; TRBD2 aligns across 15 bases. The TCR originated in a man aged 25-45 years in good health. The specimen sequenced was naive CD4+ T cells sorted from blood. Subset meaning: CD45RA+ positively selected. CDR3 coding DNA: TGCGCCAGCAGCCAACAACCACCGGGACTAGCGGGGGGAAACTACGAGCAGTACTTC. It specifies CASSQQPPGLAGGNYEQYF.